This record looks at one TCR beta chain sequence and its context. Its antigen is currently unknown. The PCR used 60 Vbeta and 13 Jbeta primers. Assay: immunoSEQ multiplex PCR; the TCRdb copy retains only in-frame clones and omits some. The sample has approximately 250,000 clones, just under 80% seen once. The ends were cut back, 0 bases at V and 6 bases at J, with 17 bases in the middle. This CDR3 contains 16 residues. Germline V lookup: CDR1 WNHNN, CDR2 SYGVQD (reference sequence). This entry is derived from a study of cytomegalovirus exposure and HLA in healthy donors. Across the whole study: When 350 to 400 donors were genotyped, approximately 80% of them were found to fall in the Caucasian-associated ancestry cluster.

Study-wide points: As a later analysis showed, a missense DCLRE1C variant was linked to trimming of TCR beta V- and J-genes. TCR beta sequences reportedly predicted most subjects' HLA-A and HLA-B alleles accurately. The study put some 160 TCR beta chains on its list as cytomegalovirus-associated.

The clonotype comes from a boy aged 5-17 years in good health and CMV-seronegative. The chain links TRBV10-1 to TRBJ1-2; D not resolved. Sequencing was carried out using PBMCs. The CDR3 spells CASSESTGEGIDGYTF. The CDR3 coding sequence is TGCGCCAGCAGTGAGTCCACCGGGGAGGGAATCGATGGCTACACCTTC.